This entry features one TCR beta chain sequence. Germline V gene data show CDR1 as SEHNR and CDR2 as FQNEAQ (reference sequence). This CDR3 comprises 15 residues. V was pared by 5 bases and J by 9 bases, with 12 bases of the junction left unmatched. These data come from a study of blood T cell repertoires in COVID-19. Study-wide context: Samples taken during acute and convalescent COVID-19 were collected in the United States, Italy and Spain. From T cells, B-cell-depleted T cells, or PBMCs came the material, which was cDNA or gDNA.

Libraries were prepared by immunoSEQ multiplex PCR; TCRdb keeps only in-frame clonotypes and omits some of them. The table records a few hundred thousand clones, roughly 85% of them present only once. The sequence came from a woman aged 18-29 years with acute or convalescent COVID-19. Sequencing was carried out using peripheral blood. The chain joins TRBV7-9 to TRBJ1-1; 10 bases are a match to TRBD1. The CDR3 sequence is CASSPWTGGNGQAFF. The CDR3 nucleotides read TGTGCCAGCAGCCCTTGGACAGGGGGGAACGGGCAAGCTTTCTTT.